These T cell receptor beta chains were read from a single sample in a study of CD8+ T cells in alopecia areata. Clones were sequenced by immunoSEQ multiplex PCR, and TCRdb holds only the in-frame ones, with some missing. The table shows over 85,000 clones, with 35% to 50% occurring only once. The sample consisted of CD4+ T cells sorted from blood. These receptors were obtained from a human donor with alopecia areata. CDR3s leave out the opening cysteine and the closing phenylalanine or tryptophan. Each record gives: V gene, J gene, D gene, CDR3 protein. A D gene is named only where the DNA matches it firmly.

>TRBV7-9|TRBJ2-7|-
ASSFGRVGNEQY
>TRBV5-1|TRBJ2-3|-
ASSLSRFTDTQY
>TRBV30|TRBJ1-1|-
AWSAPGRDTEAF
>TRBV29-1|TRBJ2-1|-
SVSQARDNEQF
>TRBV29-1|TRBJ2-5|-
SGQNGETQY
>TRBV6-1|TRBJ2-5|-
ASIRDLNRETQY
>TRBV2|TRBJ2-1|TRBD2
ASNEGRTSGVHEQF
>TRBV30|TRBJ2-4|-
AMHLFERLAKNIQY
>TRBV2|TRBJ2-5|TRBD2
ASRGMGLAQY
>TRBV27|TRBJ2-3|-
ASSSPNTDTQY
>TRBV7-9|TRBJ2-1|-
ASSPDDYNEQF
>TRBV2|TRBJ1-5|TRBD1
ASSEAKGAGQPQH
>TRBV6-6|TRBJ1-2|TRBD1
ASSGDSYGYT
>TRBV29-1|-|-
SAKGQAYEQY
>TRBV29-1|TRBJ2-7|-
SVGLLTSSYEQY
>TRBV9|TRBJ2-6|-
ASSVGLSGANVLT
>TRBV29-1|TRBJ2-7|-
SVASGNEQY
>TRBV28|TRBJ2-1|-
ASRAVGGQF
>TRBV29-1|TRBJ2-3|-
SVELQGGPDTQY
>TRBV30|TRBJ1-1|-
AWSPSLFPNTEAF
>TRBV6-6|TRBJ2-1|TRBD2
ASSRGLAGVNEQF
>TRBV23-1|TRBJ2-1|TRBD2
ASSQSGTSPNNEQF
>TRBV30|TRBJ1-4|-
AGILTA
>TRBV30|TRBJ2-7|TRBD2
AWSVAESGGPEQY
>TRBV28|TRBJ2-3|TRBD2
ASSRSSGGRDTQY
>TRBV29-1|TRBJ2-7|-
SVSSGSSPYEQY
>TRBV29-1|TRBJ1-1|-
SVGRMNTEAF
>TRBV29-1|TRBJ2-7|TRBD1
SVAGGPEQY
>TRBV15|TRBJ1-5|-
ATGDGGANRNRPQH
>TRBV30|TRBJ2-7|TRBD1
AWSPGQSSYEQY
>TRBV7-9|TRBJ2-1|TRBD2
ASSLTSLEQF
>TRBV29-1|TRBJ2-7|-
SVAGTLVYEQY
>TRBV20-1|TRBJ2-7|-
SASDYEQY
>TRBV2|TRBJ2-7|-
ASSLTGPQY
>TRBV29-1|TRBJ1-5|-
SVGGGEGQPQH
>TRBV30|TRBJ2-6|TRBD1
AWNRDRAPGANVLT
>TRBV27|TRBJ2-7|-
ASSRTTGTLEQY
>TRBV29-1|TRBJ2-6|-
SASDSGANVLT
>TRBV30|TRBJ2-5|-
AWSVDRYQETQY
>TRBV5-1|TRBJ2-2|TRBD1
ASGTGDTGELF
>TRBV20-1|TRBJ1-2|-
SATYGYT
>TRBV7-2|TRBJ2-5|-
ASSLGAQETQY
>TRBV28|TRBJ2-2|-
ASSFGHLVGTGELF
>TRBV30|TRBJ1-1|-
AWSRDTLNTEAF
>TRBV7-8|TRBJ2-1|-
ASSLAFNEQF
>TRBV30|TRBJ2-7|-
AGVRTAYEQY
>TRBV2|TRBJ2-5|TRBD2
ASTRQGLAEETQY
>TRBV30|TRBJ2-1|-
AWSVLRGSYNEQF
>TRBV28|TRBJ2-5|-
ASSPPLVTETQY
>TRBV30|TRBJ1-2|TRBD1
AWSRDRIYGYT
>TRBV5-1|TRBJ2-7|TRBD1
ASSPGQGAYEQY
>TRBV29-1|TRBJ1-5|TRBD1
SVQGEAGPQH
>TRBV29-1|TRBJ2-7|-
SVGLANYEQY
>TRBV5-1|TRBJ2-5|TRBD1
ASGTGTGETQY
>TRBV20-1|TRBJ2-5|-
SAGGMETQY
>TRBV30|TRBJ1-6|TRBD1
AWRGQGDSPLH
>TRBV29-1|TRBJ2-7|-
SVVLGQGQQY